This T cell receptor (beta chain) was retrieved from a study of shared clonotypes between healthy human individuals. This was a deep-level run. The sequencing of unsorted PBMC DNA took place on ten immunoSEQ deep assay plates. TCRdb's copy holds only in-frame clones and misses some; the assay was immunoSEQ multiplex PCR. The table lists under 600,000 clones, around 81% of them singletons. The study, taken as a whole, reports: Clonotype sharing levels among donors were expected to vary with sequencing depth.

With respect to this clone: Antigen specificity is unknown.

From germline, CDR1 is MDHEN and CDR2 SYDVKM. The CDR3 extends over 15 amino acids. Trimming left V 3 bases short and J 2 bases short, with 13 bases between. The gene calls are TRBV28 and TRBJ2-5, with D maybe TRBD2 (6 bases). This clonotype was sampled from a woman between 35 and 50 years old in good health. Some clones in this sample may be carry-over from other donors' samples. The sequencing sample was made of PBMCs. The CDR3 spells CASSFSNGGQETQYF. The CDR3 DNA is TGTGCCAGCAGTTTTAGTAACGGGGGACAAGAGACCCAGTACTTC.